A single sample is the source of the 14 T cell receptor beta chains below, sequenced in a study of PD-L1 blockade in urothelial cancer. Sequenced by immunoSEQ multiplex PCR; TCRdb stores in-frame clones only, minus some. The sample lists tens of thousands of clones; 87% were seen once. This specimen was PBMCs, taken around atezolizumab (anti-PD-L1) treatment. Source of these receptors: a man in his 60s with urothelial cancer.

This clone was seen more than once but under ten times. This chain connects TRBV30 to TRBJ2-7; D perhaps matches TRBD2 (6 bases). Germline CDR1 and CDR2: GTSNPN and SVGIG (reference sequence). V shed 0 bases and J shed 4 bases, with 16 bases lying between them. CDR3 size: 15 residues. The CDR3 sequence: CAWSVRGRGKYEQYF. The CDR3 DNA reads as TGTGCCTGGAGTGTACGCGGTCGGGGGAAGTACGAGCAGTACTTC.

The rearrangement joins TRBV7-2 to TRBJ2-3, with a tentative D call TRBD2 (6 bases). Germline CDR1 SGHTA, CDR2 FQGNSA. The CDR3 runs 14 residues. Between the trimmed V and J ends, which lost 4 bases and 4 bases, there was a span of 12 bases. The CDR3: CASSWRLGPDTQYF. The DNA for the CDR3 is TGTGCCAGCAGCTGGAGACTAGGGCCAGATACGCAGTATTTT.

This chain links TRBV28 with TRBJ2-1, with 10 bases lining up with TRBD2. This CDR3 spans 16 amino acids. The germline V gene has CDR1 MDHEN and CDR2 SYDVKM. V dropped 6 bases and J dropped 6; count of bases not matched to a gene: 11. The CDR3 bases are TGTGCCAGCAGAGATACCGGGACTAGCGTTAGCAATGAGCAGTTCTTC. Amino acid sequence: CASRDTGTSVSNEQFF.

This chain uses TRBV7-3 with TRBJ2-1; possibly TRBD2 for D (6 bases). Deletions cut 4 bases from V and 12 bases from J, with 16 bases between. The V gene's germline CDR1 is SGHTA and CDR2 FQGTGA. The CDR3 is made up of 13 amino acids. The CDR3 region is CASSSGGLTRQFF. CDR3 coding DNA: TGTGCCAGCAGCTCTGGGGGACTTACAAGGCAGTTCTTC.

This rearrangement joins TRBV10-3 to TRBJ2-7, with a tentative D call TRBD1 (6 bases). The CDR3 totals 13 residues. Germline-derived CDR1 and CDR2 are ENHRY and SYGVKD. Trimming cost V 10 bases and J 6 bases, with 19 bases left between them. The CDR3: CATWDMGEPEQYF. In DNA form, the CDR3 reads TGTGCCACCTGGGACATGGGGGAACCCGAGCAGTACTTC.

J is TRBJ2-5 and V is TRBV28, with 13 bases identical to TRBD2. This CDR3 comprises 17 residues. Trimming took 5 bases from V and 5 from J; bases not matched to a gene: 11. CDR1 is MDHEN and CDR2 is SYDVKM in the germline V gene. The CDR3 sequence: CASSRTSGGAPWETQYF. CDR3 bases: TGTGCCAGCAGTCGCACTAGCGGGGGGGCCCCATGGGAGACCCAGTACTTC.

This rearrangement joins TRBV18 to TRBJ2-1; 10 nucleotides line up with TRBD2. Germline V gene sequence: CDR1 KGHSH, CDR2 LQKENI. The CDR3 loop spans 15 amino acids. Trimming cost V 0 bases and J 14 bases; bases outside gene matches: 10. The CDR3 loop reads CASSPPILAGELKFF. The CDR3 DNA follows: TGTGCCAGCTCACCACCTATCCTAGCGGGGGAATTAAAGTTCTTC.

This clone showed up just once. The gene calls are TRBV9 and TRBJ1-1; D is uncertain. The germline V and J ends were trimmed by 3 bases and 7 bases, with 16 bases remaining between them. The CDR3 runs to 14 residues. The germline V gene encodes CDR1 SGDLS and CDR2 YYNGEE. In nucleotides, the CDR3 is TGTGCCAGCAGCGCGGGCGAGCGGGTTAGTGAAGCTTTCTTT. It specifies CASSAGERVSEAFF.

V gene TRBV6-1 combines with J gene TRBJ1-4; D is undetermined. The germline CDR1 and CDR2 sequences are MNHNS and SASEGT. This CDR3 comprises 16 residues. V was pared by 0 bases and J by 3 bases, with 11 bases between. The CDR3 here is CASSEALSIANEKLFF. As DNA, the CDR3 is TGTGCCAGCAGTGAAGCGCTGAGTATAGCTAATGAAAAACTGTTTTTT.

CDR3 loop: CASSFGGEYNQPQHF. In DNA, the CDR3 is TGCGCCAGCAGCTTCGGTGGGGAGTATAATCAGCCCCAGCATTTT. The V call is TRBV5-1, the J call TRBJ1-5; no firm D call. The CDR3 length is 15 residues. The V gene lost 2 bases and the J gene lost 4 bases, with 13 bases spanning the gap. Per the germline V gene, CDR1 is SGHRS and CDR2 is YFSETQ.

The J gene is TRBJ2-7, the V gene TRBV14; a weak D match, TRBD2 (5 bases). This CDR3 comprises 19 residues. V was trimmed by 1 base and J by 0 bases, leaving 22 bases between them. Germline V gene data show CDR1 as SGHDN and CDR2 as FVKESK. For the CDR3, the DNA is TGTGCCAGCAGCCAAGCGCGGTCTCTAGGTGGTGGGAGCTCCTACGAGCAGTACTTC. This gives the protein CASSQARSLGGGSSYEQYF.

In its sample, this clone was seen a few times. The J gene is TRBJ2-1, the V gene TRBV6-4, with 13 bases identical to TRBD2. The germline CDR1 and CDR2 sequences are MRHNA and SNTAGT. This CDR3 comprises 19 residues. J lost 8 bases, V lost 7 bases, and 20 bases had no gene match. The CDR3 is CASTDTCGLAGVKDDEQFF. CDR3 coding DNA: TGTGCCAGCACCGACACTTGCGGACTAGCGGGGGTCAAGGACGATGAGCAGTTCTTC.

This chain uses TRBV6-6 with TRBJ2-7, with D perhaps matching TRBD2 (6 bases). The CDR3 is 16 residues long. V was clipped by 6 bases and J by 6 bases, with 24 bases between them. CDR1 and CDR2 from the germline V gene are MNHNY and SVGAGI (reference sequence). CDR3 nucleotides: TGTGCCAGCAGGTTCTCCCGCTTCGATGCAGCGGGCGAGCAGTACTTC. Its protein is CASRFSRFDAAGEQYF.

This clone was seen more than once but under ten times. The genes are TRBV5-4 and TRBJ1-2; 7 nucleotides line up with TRBD1. Germline V gives CDR1 SGHNT, CDR2 YYREEE (reference sequence). The CDR3 extends over 13 amino acids. After removal of 4 bases from V and 8 bases from J, the junction contained 8 bases not matched to a gene. CDR3 sequence: CASSLDRVGGYTF. The CDR3 bases are TGTGCCAGCAGCCTTGACAGGGTGGGGGGCTACACCTTC.